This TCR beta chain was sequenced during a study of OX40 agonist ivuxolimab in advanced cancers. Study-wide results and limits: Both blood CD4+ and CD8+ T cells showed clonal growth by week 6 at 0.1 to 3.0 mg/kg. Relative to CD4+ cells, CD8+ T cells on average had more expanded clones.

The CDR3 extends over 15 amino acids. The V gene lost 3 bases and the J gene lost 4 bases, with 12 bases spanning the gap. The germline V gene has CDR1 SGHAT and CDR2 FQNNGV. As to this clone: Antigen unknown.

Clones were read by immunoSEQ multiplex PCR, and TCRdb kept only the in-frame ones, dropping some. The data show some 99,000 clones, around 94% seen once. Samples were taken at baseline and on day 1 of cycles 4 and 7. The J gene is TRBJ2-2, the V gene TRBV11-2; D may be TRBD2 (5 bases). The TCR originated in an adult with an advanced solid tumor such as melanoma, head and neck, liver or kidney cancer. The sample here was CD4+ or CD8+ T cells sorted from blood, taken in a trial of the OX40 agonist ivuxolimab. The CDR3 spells CASSFSLAGTGELFF. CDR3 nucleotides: TGTGCCAGCAGCTTTTCACTCGCGGGCACCGGGGAGCTGTTTTTT.